This TCR beta chain appears in the sequencing data of a study of blood T cell repertoires in COVID-19. Study-wide background: The United States, Italy and Spain were the sources of the acute and convalescent COVID-19 samples. T cells, B-cell-depleted T cells, or PBMCs provided the cDNA or gDNA that served as material.

The repertoire was sequenced with immunoSEQ multiplex PCR; TCRdb's copy has only in-frame clones and lacks some. The sample consists of about 120,000 clones, about three quarters of them appearing once. With regard to this clone: Distinct nucleotide sequences in the sample also encode this CDR3.

CDR3 length: 15 amino acids. J was trimmed by 1 base and V by 1 base; bases with no gene match: 3. Germline V gene data show CDR1 as SGHVS and CDR2 as FQNEAQ. This chain joins TRBV7-8 and TRBJ2-7; TRBD2 aligns across 8 bases. This sequence was found in a human donor with acute or convalescent COVID-19. The donor label of this sample is uncertain. Sample: peripheral blood. The DNA for the CDR3 is TGTGCCAGCAGCTTAGTCGGGGGGGAATCCTACGAGCAGTACTTC. Amino acids: CASSLVGGESYEQYF.